The clone carrying this TCR beta chain was seen only once. Libraries were prepared by immunoSEQ multiplex PCR; TCRdb keeps only in-frame clonotypes and omits some of them. This sample has approximately 80,000 clones; roughly 91% occur once, and the top ten carry 0.2% to 0.3%. V gave up 0 bases and J gave up 1 base; unmatched junction bases: 6. The CDR3 runs 16 residues. Germline V gene lookup returns CDR1 SGHRS and CDR2 YFSETQ. The sample belongs to a study of OX40 agonist ivuxolimab in advanced cancers. This material consisted of CD4+ or CD8+ T cells sorted from blood, taken in a trial of the OX40 agonist ivuxolimab. The V call is TRBV5-1, the J call TRBJ2-5; TRBD2 agrees at 7 bases. The origin of this receptor is an adult with an advanced solid tumor such as melanoma, head and neck, liver or kidney cancer. The CDR3 region is CASSLASGMLQETQYF. The CDR3 coding sequence is TGCGCCAGCAGCTTGGCCAGCGGGATGCTCCAAGAGACCCAGTACTTC.